What follows are 4 T cell receptor beta chains derived from one specimen sequenced in a study of T-cell reconstitution after alpha-beta-depleted transplantation in children. The TCRbeta library incorporated unique molecular identifiers. MiXCR, run by TCRdb on the PCR reads, gives a single entry per CDR3 protein. The sample lists 600,000 to 700,000 distinct CDR3 sequences, roughly 17% occurring once. This specimen consisted of PBMCs from the stem cell graft donor, obtained from the stem cell graft. The receptors here all came from a human donor who donated a stem cell graft to a child with acute myeloid leukemia.

The DNA of the CDR3 is TGCAGCGGCCGGCAGGGCAATCAGCCCCAGCATTTT. Its translation: CSGRQGNQPQHF. The V gene is TRBV20-1, the J gene TRBJ1-5; D is undetermined. CDR3 length: 12 amino acids. Germline CDR1 reads DFQATT; CDR2 reads SNEGSKA (reference sequence).

This clonotype was counted only a few times. This chain connects TRBV4-1 to TRBJ2-5; 10 bases fit TRBD1. The CDR3 loop spans 15 amino acids. Trimming cost V 1 base and J 5 bases; bases outside gene matches: 4. Germline CDR1 reads MGHRA; CDR2 reads YSYEKL. In nucleotides, the CDR3 is TGCGCCAGCAGCCAAGGGGACAGGGGAGAGGAGACCCAGTACTTC. It translates to CASSQGDRGEETQYF.

Notes on this clonotype: A much larger clone is a single base away; this may be a read error. V and J are TRBV20-1 and TRBJ2-5, with D tentatively TRBD2 (6 bases). Germline V gene sequence: CDR1 DFQATT, CDR2 SNEGSKA (reference sequence). This CDR3 has 14 amino acids. CDR3 DNA: TGCAGTGCTTCCATAGCGGATCCCCAAGAGACCCATTACTTC. As protein: CSASIADPQETHYF.

The chain is built from TRBV5-5 and TRBJ2-7; TRBD2 is a possible D gene (5 bases). The CDR3 spans 13 residues. Germline V gives CDR1 SGHKS, CDR2 YYEKEE (reference sequence). V lost 4 bases and J lost 3, with 11 bases in between. CDR3 in DNA: TGTGCCAGCAGCCCGGAGGAGGACTACGAGCAGTACGTC. It yields the protein CASSPEEDYEQYV.